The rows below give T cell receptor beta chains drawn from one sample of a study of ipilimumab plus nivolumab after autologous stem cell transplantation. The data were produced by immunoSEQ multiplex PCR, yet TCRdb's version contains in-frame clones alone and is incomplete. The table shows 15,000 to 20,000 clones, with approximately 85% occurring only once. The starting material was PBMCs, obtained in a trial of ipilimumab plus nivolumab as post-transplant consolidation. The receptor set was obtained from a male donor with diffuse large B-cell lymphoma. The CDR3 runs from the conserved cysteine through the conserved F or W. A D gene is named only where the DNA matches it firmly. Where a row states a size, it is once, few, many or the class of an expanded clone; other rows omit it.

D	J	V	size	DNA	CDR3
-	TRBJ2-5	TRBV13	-	TGTGCCAGCAGCCCCCTCCCTACCTCGGAGACCCAGTACTTC	CASSPLPTSETQYF
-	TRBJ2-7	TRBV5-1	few	TGCGCCAGCAGCTTGGATGTGGGAACAGGGACGTACGAGCAGTACTTC	CASSLDVGTGTYEQYF
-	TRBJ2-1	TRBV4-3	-	TGCGCCAGCAGCCAAGATTCGGGGAAAGCAAATGAGCAGTTCTTC	CASSQDSGKANEQFF
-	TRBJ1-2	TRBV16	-	TGTGCCAGCAGCCAATCAGGACCAGGGGATGGCTACACCTTC	CASSQSGPGDGYTF
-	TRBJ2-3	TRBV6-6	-	TGTGCCAGCAACCAACAGGGTGGCACAGATACGCAGTATTTT	CASNQQGGTDTQYF
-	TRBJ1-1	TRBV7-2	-	TGTGCCAGCAGCTTAGGGGGTGCGGGGAACACTGAAGCTTTCTTT	CASSLGGAGNTEAFF
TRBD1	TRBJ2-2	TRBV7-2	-	TGTGCCAGCAGCACCCGACAGGGAAAGAACACCGGGGAGCTGTTTTTT	CASSTRQGKNTGELFF
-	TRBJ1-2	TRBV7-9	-	TGTGCCAGCAGCTTATCAGAGGGGGGGGATGGCTACACCTTC	CASSLSEGGDGYTF
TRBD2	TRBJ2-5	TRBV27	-	TGTGCCAGCAGTCGTAGCGGGGGTACTCAAGAGACCCAGTACTTC	CASSRSGGTQETQYF
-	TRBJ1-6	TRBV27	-	TGTGCCAGCAAGGAGTATAATTCACCCCTCCACTTT	CASKEYNSPLHF
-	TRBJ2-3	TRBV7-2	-	TGTGCCAGCAGCTTAGGGGGGGGGCGCGCAGATACGCAGTATTTT	CASSLGGGRADTQYF
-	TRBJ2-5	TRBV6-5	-	TGTGCCAGCAGTCCGGGGGCAGGGGAGACCCAGTACTTC	CASSPGAGETQYF
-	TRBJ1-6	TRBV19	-	TGTGCCAGTACACGGACAGCTACTGATTCACCCCTCCACTTT	CASTRTATDSPLHF
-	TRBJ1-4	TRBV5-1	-	TGCGCCAGCAGCTCGGGAGCTAATGAAAAACTGTTTTTT	CASSSGANEKLFF
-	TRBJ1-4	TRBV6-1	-	TGTGCCAGCAGTGAAGCCCGGGAAAAACTGTTTTTT	CASSEAREKLFF
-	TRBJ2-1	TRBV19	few	TGTGCCAGTAGTATGGCGACAGGATACAATGAGCAGTTCTTC	CASSMATGYNEQFF
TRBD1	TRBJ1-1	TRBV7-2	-	TGTGCCAGCAGCTTATTCAGACAGGGGGCCGGAACTGAAGCTTTCTTT	CASSLFRQGAGTEAFF
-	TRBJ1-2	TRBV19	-	TGTATCATCCTACGGGAGGACTATGGCTACACCTTC	CIILREDYGYTF